This T cell receptor (beta chain) was obtained from a study of shared clonotypes between healthy human individuals. At the level of the study: Aged 18 to 49, the donors were a couple of women and a few men.

Whole-study results and caveats: Sorted-subset sequencing was shown by rarefaction to be incomplete despite large depth.

Concerning this clone itself: The antigen is unknown.

Using 200 ng DNA, tens of thousands of T cell genomes, the sorted-subset replicate PCRs were run. Original processing methods: Because ImmunoSEQ provided only junction sequences with no quality scores, the filtering differed. The method was immunoSEQ multiplex PCR; TCRdb's version includes in-frame clones alone and lacks a portion of them. V and J calls and clone size are copied from that table; D and trimming were computed from the DNA. The table includes 950,000 to 1,100,000 clones, approximately 72% detected once. The TCR sequence derives from a man aged 18 to 29 in good health. Sequencing was performed on memory CD4+ T cells sorted from blood. Regarding subset: CD45RA-negative fraction.

The CDR3 DNA is TGTGCCAGCAGTTCCACAACTCCCGGGACAGGGGTCTTGGTCTACGAGCAGTACTTC. Protein product: CASSSTTPGTGVLVYEQYF. The V call is TRBV28, the J call TRBJ2-7, with TRBD1 matching over 10 bases. The CDR3 has 19 residues. Trimming cost V 4 bases and J 3 bases; bases outside gene matches: 18. Germline CDR1 is MDHEN and CDR2 is SYDVKM.